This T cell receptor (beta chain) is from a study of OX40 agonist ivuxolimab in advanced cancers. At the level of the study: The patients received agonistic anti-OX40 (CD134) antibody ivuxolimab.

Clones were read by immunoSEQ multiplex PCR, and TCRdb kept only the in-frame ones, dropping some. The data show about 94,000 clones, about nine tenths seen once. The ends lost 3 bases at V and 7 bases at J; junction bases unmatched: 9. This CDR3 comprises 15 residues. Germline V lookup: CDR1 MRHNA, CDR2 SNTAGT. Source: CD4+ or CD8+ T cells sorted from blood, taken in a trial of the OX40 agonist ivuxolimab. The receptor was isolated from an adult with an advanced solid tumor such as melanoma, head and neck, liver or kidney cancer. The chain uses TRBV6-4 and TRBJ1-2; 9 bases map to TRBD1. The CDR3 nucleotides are TGTGCCAGCAGTGAACCCGGGGACAGGGCTATTGGCTACACCTTC. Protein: CASSEPGDRAIGYTF.